The clone carrying this T cell receptor beta chain was seen more than once but under ten times. The antigen is undetermined. The germline CDR1 and CDR2 sequences are SGHNT and YENEEA. The CDR3 has 13 amino acids. V was clipped by 0 bases and J by 5 bases, with 5 bases between them. The data were taken from a study of PD-1 blockade in classical Hodgkin lymphoma. Findings and caveats of the study: CD4+ TCR diversity climbed significantly by C4D1, unlike CD8+ TCR diversity. Complete responders entered with baseline diversity on par with newly diagnosed patients, the results showed.

Repertoires were generated with immunoSEQ multiplex PCR, while TCRdb's copy carries only in-frame clones and drops some. The table has 20,000 to 30,000 clones, 72% seen once. Sample time point: cycle 4 day 1 (C4D1), after 6 weeks of nivolumab. All the patients suffered relapse after autologous stem cell transplantation, and brentuximab vedotin exposure differed. This clonotype originated in a human donor with classical Hodgkin lymphoma. The chain employs TRBV11-3 and TRBJ2-4; no definite D call. The material sequenced was peripheral blood mononuclear cells (PBMCs), taken before the fourth cycle of nivolumab. The CDR3 nucleotides are TGTGCCAGCAGCTTAGAGCCGGAAAACATTCAGTACTTC. Translating gives CASSLEPENIQYF. Supplemented by reference TRBV11-3 and TRBJ2-4, the full variable domain reads EAGVVQSPRYKIIEKKQPVAFWCNPISGHNTLYWYLQNLGQGPELLIRYENEEAVDDSQLPKDRFSAERLKGVDSTLKIQPAELGDSAVYLCASSLEPENIQYFGAGTRLSVL.